This T cell receptor beta chain was profiled in a study of blood T cell repertoires in COVID-19. V shed 10 bases and J shed 3 bases, with 17 bases lying between them. CDR3 length: 14 residues. Germline CDR1 reads WNHNN; CDR2 reads SYGVQD (reference sequence). TCRdb's copy holds only in-frame clones and misses some; the assay was immunoSEQ multiplex PCR. The sample consists of about 140,000 clones, 84% of them appearing once. Sequences were obtained from PBMCs or T cells enriched from blood (not recorded which). The sequence was collected from a man aged 40-49 years with acute COVID-19. The chain employs TRBV10-1 and TRBJ2-3; D is possibly TRBD1 (5 bases). The CDR3 DNA reads TGCGCCACCTCAAAAGGGGATGGGACAGATACGCAGTATTTT. Its translation: CATSKGDGTDTQYF.